This note documents a single TCR beta chain sequence. Its specificity is unknown. The CDR3 consists of 14 residues. The V end was cut by 6 bases, the J end by 2 bases, with 11 bases between. The germline V gene has CDR1 SGHVS and CDR2 FQNEAQ. Produced via immunoSEQ multiplex PCR; TCRdb's table is partial and in-frame only. This sample carries tens of thousands of clones, 65% to 70% of them seen once, and the ten largest clones take 4% to 5%. This record comes from a study of vaccination effects on CD4 cells after COVID-19. On the study more broadly: Expansion of antigen-specific CD4+ T cells with viral peptide pools was carried out by the ViraFEST assay before sequencing.

Investigators separated out CD4+ T cells once less than 11 days of culture had passed. Days 3 and 7 were when half the medium was replaced with IL-2 medium. The sample was CD4+ T cells from PBMCs cultured without peptide, taken before COVID-19 vaccination. This chain connects TRBV7-8 to TRBJ1-5; D is uncertain. This TCR derives from a human donor who received a COVID-19 vaccine. The CDR3 DNA is TGTGCCAGCAGTCACCGGGAGGGCAATCAGCCCCAGCATTTT. It translates to CASSHREGNQPQHF.